This entry lists 21 T cell receptor beta chains sequenced from one sample in a study of blood T cell repertoires in COVID-19 (TCRdb year 2020). The library relied on the immunoSEQ multiplex PCR assay. TCRdb retrieved this table from immuneACCESS and kept in-frame rearrangements only. Not all clones are present; in checked studies, unresolved V genes account for under half, and no reason is known for the remainder. For this sample there are about 270,000 clones; 81% appear just once. The ten largest clones take up roughly 2.9% of the sample. The sequenced material came from peripheral blood. The receptors originated from a woman aged 60-75 years with active or convalescent COVID-19.

On this clone: Other DNA sequences within the sample encode an identical CDR3. CDR3 amino acids: CASSGQGHNEQFF. CDR3 DNA sequence: TGCGCCAGCAGCGGCCAGGGGCACAATGAGCAGTTCTTC. The rearrangement links TRBV5-1 to TRBJ2-1, with a weak D call TRBD1 (6 bases). This CDR3 has 13 residues. Germline CDR1 is SGHRS and CDR2 is YFSETQ. Trimming removed 4 bases at V and 5 bases at J, with 10 bases between.

The genes are TRBV12-3 or TRBV12-4 and TRBJ1-3; no firm D call. V dropped 2 bases and J dropped 9 bases, with 11 bases sitting between them. The CDR3 covers 13 residues. The CDR3 DNA reads as TGTGCCAGCAGTTTATTCCCCGAGGCCACCATATATTTT. Its protein product is CASSLFPEATIYF.

The chain joins TRBV19 to TRBJ1-4; a possible D gene is TRBD1 (5 bases). The V end lost 4 bases, the J end lost 0 bases, and 12 bases lay between the germline ends. Germline lookup yields CDR1 LNHDA and CDR2 SQIVND (reference sequence). The CDR3 is 16 amino acids. CDR3 nucleotides: TGTGCCAGTAGTAAAACAGGAGAAGCAACTAATGAAAAACTGTTTTTT. Protein sequence: CASSKTGEATNEKLFF.

This clone has just a few counts. Within the sample, other DNA sequences also encode this same CDR3. The chain is built from TRBV29-1 and TRBJ1-4, with TRBD1 as a possible D gene (5 bases). Germline-derived CDR1 and CDR2 are SQVTM and ANQGSEA. Trimming left V 3 bases short and J 0 bases short, with 8 bases between. CDR3 length: 14 amino acids. CDR3 bases: TGCAGCGTTGAGGGGACTGCAACTAATGAAAAACTGTTTTTT. This gives the protein CSVEGTATNEKLFF.

The chain couples TRBV7-9 to TRBJ2-7, with TRBD1 identical over 8 bases. Germline CDR1 reads SEHNR; CDR2 reads FQNEAQ (reference sequence). V trimming: 5 bases; J trimming: 2 bases; junction bases outside the gene matches: 14. This CDR3 has 17 residues. CDR3 in DNA: TGTGCCAGCAGCCTAACTCAGGACGGGACAGGTCCCTACGAGCAGTACTTC. Residues: CASSLTQDGTGPYEQYF.

V and J are TRBV7-9 and TRBJ2-7; 8 bases are a match to TRBD1. Germline lookup yields CDR1 SEHNR and CDR2 FQNEAQ (reference sequence). V lost 11 bases to trimming and J lost 4 bases; unmatched junction nucleotides: 4. The CDR3 extends over 11 amino acids. The CDR3 spells CAGQGAYEQYF. The CDR3 DNA reads as TGTGCCGGACAGGGAGCATACGAGCAGTACTTC.

The chain recombines TRBV10-3 with TRBJ1-1, with D possibly matching TRBD1 (6 bases). Trimming removed 9 bases from V and 1 base from J, with 18 bases in between. Per the germline V gene, CDR1 is ENHRY and CDR2 is SYGVKD. The CDR3 loop spans 15 amino acids. CDR3 region: CAILANRVENTEAFF. CDR3 coding DNA: TGTGCCATTCTGGCGAACAGGGTCGAGAACACTGAAGCTTTCTTT.

The chain recombines TRBV4-3 with TRBJ2-1; D is possibly TRBD2 (6 bases). Germline V gene data show CDR1 as LGHNA and CDR2 as YSLEER. V gave up 2 bases and J gave up 9 bases, with 8 bases separating them. CDR3 size: 12 residues. CDR3 nucleotides: TGCGCCAGCAGCCAATTCGGGGGTGAGCAGTTCTTC. Protein sequence: CASSQFGGEQFF.

The genes are TRBV3-1 (or the pseudogene TRBV3-2) and TRBJ1-2; 8 bases align to TRBD1. The CDR3 runs 14 residues. Germline CDR1 reads LGHDT; CDR2 reads YNNKEL (reference sequence). Germline trimming cut 3 bases from V and 6 bases from J; bases unmatched to any gene: 6. DNA for the CDR3: TGTGCCAGCAGCCACCGGACAGGGAGAGATGGCTACACCTTC. Translating gives CASSHRTGRDGYTF.

On this clone itself: This CDR3 is also generated by other DNA sequences in the sample. This chain's CDR3 is CASSLRQGNTEAFF. The CDR3 nucleotides are TGTGCCAGCAGCTTAAGACAGGGGAACACTGAAGCTTTCTTT. The chain links TRBV7-2 to TRBJ1-1; 7 nucleotides agree with TRBD1. Germline V lookup: CDR1 SGHTA, CDR2 FQGNSA. After removal of 2 bases from V and 1 base from J, the junction contained 1 base not matched to a gene. The CDR3 has 14 residues. The whole variable domain, filled in from reference TRBV7-2 and TRBJ1-1, reads GAGVSQSPSNKVTEKGKDVELRCDPISGHTALYWYRQSLGQGLEFLIYFQGNSAPDKSGLPSDRFSAERTGGSVSTLTIQRTQQEDSAVYLCASSLRQGNTEAFFGQGTRLTVV.

DNA for the CDR3: TGCGCCACTAAGGAAACGCCGGGACAGGGGATGAACACTGAAGCTTTCTTT. Encoded protein: CATKETPGQGMNTEAFF. The chain carries TRBV4-1 and TRBJ1-1; 10 nucleotides line up with TRBD1. Germline CDR1 MGHRA, CDR2 YSYEKL. With V trimmed by 10 bases and J by 0 bases, 14 bases remained unmatched. This CDR3 comprises 17 residues.

V usage is TRBV19 and J usage is TRBJ2-3; 8 nucleotides match TRBD1. The CDR3 has 16 amino acids. J was trimmed by 5 bases and V by 4 bases; bases with no gene match: 11. CDR1 is LNHDA and CDR2 is SQIVND in the germline V gene (reference sequence). This CDR3 reads CASSRGTGLFLDTQYF. In nucleotides, the CDR3 is TGTGCCAGTAGTAGAGGGACAGGTTTGTTCCTAGATACGCAGTATTTT.

This chain uses TRBV2 with TRBJ1-2; D unclear. In germline, CDR1 is SNHLY, CDR2 FYNNEI. The CDR3 loop spans 13 amino acids. The V end lost 6 bases, the J end lost 1 base, and 9 bases lay between the germline ends. DNA for the CDR3: TGTGCCAGCAGCCCGCAGGTTAACTATGGCTACACCTTC. Protein sequence: CASSPQVNYGYTF.

The CDR3 reads CASSQVTQGTQYF. The DNA for the CDR3 is TGCGCCAGCAGCCAAGTCACTCAGGGGACCCAGTACTTC. The chain combines TRBV4-1 with TRBJ2-5; D is perhaps TRBD1 (5 bases). CDR1 and CDR2 from the germline V gene are MGHRA and YSYEKL. Trimming left V 1 base short and J 7 bases short, with 10 bases between. CDR3 length: 13 amino acids.

This chain links TRBV19 with TRBJ1-3; D gene unclear. This CDR3 has 16 residues. V was shortened by 6 bases and J by 0 bases, with 15 bases between the two germline ends. Germline V lookup: CDR1 LNHDA, CDR2 SQIVND (reference sequence). CDR3 nucleotide sequence: TGTGCCAGTAGGCTCCGGGATCTTGCCTCTGGAAACACCATATATTTT. Its protein product is CASRLRDLASGNTIYF.

The chain links TRBV5-1 to TRBJ1-4, with no clear D. This CDR3 comprises 13 residues. CDR1 and CDR2 (germline): SGHRS, YFSETQ. Trimming cost V 4 bases and J 5 bases, with 9 bases left between them. The CDR3 DNA follows: TGCGCCAGCAGCCTGAATGAGAATGAAAAACTGTTTTTT. This translates into CASSLNENEKLFF.

The rearrangement links TRBV28 to TRBJ2-5; perhaps TRBD1 as D (6 bases). This CDR3 has 14 residues. CDR1 MDHEN and CDR2 SYDVKM come from the germline V gene. V was pared by 3 bases and J by 4 bases, with 12 bases between. The CDR3 protein is CASSLYRVGETQYF. In DNA form, the CDR3 reads TGTGCCAGCAGTTTGTACAGGGTGGGAGAGACCCAGTACTTC.

The chain uses TRBV7-9 and TRBJ1-1; TRBD1 matches 11 bases. CDR3 size: 19 residues. Germline CDR1 SEHNR, CDR2 FQNEAQ (reference sequence). The V segment lost 5 bases and the J segment 1 base; nucleotides outside the gene matches: 15. CDR3 protein: CASSVVYSGQGAANTEAFF. The CDR3 nucleotides read TGTGCCAGCAGCGTAGTCTACAGCGGACAGGGGGCCGCGAACACTGAAGCTTTCTTT. Full variable domain (remainder filled in from reference TRBV7-9 and TRBJ1-1): DTGVSQNPRHKITKRGQNVTFRCDPISEHNRLYWYRQTLGQGPEFLTYFQNEAQLEKSRLLSDRFSAERPKGSFSTLEIQRTEQGDSAMYLCASSVVYSGQGAANTEAFFGQGTRLTVV.

The J gene is TRBJ1-1, the V gene TRBV5-1; tentative D call: TRBD1 (5 bases). V was pared by 3 bases and J by 4 bases, with 13 bases between. CDR1 SGHRS and CDR2 YFSETQ come from the germline V gene. The CDR3 length is 14 residues. The CDR3 nucleotides are TGCGCCAGCAGCTCCGGGGACTGGGGCACTGAAGCTTTCTTT. As protein: CASSSGDWGTEAFF.

The chain couples TRBV7-3 to TRBJ2-1, with 8 nucleotides matching TRBD1. Germline-derived CDR1 and CDR2 are SGHTA and FQGTGA. This CDR3 has 13 amino acids. V shed 5 bases and J 7 bases; nucleotides not matched to a gene: 4. This CDR3 is CASSPRGRNEQFF. The CDR3 DNA reads as TGTGCCAGCAGCCCCAGGGGGCGGAATGAGCAGTTCTTC.

CDR3 residues: CASSVGTGDGYYGYTF. CDR3 nucleotides: TGTGCCAGCAGCGTAGGAACAGGGGACGGCTACTATGGCTACACCTTC. V is TRBV9 and J is TRBJ1-2, with 7 bases matching TRBD1. This CDR3 is built from 16 residues. J was trimmed by 3 bases and V by 0 bases; bases with no gene match: 8. The V gene's germline CDR1 is SGDLS and CDR2 YYNGEE.